Reported below is one TCR beta chain. The assay was immunoSEQ multiplex PCR, and TCRdb's table has in-frame clones only and misses some. Of some 80,000 clones in the sample, around four fifths were seen once. One Seattle source followed patients from active infection through their disease course. This specimen comes from a study of blood T cell repertoires in COVID-19. Study-level background: PBMCs, B-cell-depleted T cells, or T cells were the source of the cDNA or gDNA that made up the material.

The germline CDR1 and CDR2 sequences are SGHNT and YENEEA. Trimming took 2 bases from V and 3 from J; bases not matched to a gene: 3. The CDR3 is 15 residues long. V is TRBV11-3 and J is TRBJ2-3; TRBD2 matches 9 bases. The sample was peripheral blood. The receptor was derived from a man aged 60-69 years with COVID-19, enrolled during active disease. The CDR3 DNA follows: TGTGCCAGCAGCTTATCTAGCGGGACTACAGATACGCAGTATTTT. It specifies CASSLSSGTTDTQYF.